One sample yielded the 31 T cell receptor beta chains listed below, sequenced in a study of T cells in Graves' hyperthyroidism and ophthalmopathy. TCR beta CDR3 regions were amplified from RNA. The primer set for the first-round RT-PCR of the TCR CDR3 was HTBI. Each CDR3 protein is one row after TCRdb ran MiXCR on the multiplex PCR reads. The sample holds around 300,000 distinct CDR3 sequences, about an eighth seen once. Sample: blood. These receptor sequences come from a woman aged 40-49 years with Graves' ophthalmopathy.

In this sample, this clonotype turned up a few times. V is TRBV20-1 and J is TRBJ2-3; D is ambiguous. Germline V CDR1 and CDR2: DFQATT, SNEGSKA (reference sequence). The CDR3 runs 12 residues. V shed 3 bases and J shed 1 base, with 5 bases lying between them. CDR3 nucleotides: TGCAGTGCTAGCCCGGGCACAGATACGCAGTATTTT. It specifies CSASPGTDTQYF.

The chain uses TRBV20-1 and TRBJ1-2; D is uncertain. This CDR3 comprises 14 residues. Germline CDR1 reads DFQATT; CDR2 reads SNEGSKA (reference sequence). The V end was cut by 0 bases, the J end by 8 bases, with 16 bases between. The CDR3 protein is CSARDRVLQGGYTF. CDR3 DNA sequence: TGCAGTGCTAGAGATCGGGTCCTACAAGGGGGCTACACCTTC.

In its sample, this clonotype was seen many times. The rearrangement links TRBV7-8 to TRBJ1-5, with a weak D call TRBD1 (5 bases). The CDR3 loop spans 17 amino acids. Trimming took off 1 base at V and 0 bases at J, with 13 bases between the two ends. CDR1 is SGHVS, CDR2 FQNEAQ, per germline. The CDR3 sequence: CASSLEGDSYSNQPQHF. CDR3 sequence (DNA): TGTGCCAGCAGCTTAGAAGGCGACAGTTATAGCAATCAGCCCCAGCATTTT.

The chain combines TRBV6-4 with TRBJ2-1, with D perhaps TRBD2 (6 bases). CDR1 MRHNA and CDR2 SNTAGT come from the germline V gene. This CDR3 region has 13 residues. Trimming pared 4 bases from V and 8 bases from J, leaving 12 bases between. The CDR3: CASSAERAYEQFF. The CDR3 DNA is TGTGCCAGCAGTGCCGAGCGGGCGTATGAGCAGTTCTTC.

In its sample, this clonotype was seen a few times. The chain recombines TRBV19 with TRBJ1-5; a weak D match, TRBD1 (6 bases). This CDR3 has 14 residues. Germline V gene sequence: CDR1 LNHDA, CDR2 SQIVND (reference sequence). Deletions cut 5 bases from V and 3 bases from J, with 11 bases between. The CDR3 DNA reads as TGTGCCAGTAGTCGGGACAACCTCAATCAGCCCCAGCATTTT. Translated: CASSRDNLNQPQHF.

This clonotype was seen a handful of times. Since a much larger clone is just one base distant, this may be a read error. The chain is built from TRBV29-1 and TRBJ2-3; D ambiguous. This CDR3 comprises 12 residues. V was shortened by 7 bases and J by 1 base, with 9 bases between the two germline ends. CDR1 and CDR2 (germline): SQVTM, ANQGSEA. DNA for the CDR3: TGCAGCGCTTCGATCCGCACAGATACGCAGTATTTT. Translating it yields CSASIRTDTQYF.

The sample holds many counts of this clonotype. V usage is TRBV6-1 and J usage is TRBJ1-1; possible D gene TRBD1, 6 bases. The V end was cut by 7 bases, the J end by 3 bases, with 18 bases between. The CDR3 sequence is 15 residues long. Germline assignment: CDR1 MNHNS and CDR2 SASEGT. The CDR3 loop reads CASTRGAGGDTEAFF. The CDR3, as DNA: TGTGCCAGCACTCGGGGGGCCGGTGGGGACACTGAAGCTTTCTTT.

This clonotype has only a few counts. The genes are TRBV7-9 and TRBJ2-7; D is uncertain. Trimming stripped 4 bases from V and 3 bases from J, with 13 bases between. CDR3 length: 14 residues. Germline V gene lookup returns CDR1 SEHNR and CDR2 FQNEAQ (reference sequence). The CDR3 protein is CASSYAQVNYEQYF. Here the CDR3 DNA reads TGTGCCAGCAGCTACGCTCAGGTAAACTACGAGCAGTACTTC.

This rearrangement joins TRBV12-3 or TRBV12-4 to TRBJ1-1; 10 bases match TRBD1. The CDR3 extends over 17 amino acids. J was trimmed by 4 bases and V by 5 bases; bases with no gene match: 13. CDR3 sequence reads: CASSDRQGAGSGTEAFF. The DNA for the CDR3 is TGTGCCAGCAGTGACCGACAGGGGGCAGGAAGTGGCACTGAAGCTTTCTTT.

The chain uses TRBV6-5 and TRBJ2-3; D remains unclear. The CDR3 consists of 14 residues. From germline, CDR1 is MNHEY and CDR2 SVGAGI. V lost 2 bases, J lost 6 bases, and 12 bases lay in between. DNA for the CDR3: TGTGCCAGCAGTTACCCCGCAACCGGTGATACGCAGTATTTT. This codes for CASSYPATGDTQYF.

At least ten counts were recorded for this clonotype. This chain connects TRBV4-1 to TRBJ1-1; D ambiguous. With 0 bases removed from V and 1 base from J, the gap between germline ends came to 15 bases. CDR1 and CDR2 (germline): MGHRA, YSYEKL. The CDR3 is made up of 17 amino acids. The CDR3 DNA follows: TGCGCCAGCAGCCAAGAGGCACAGCCCAGGTCGAACACTGAAGCTTTCTTT. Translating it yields CASSQEAQPRSNTEAFF.

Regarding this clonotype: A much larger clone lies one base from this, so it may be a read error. The CDR3 protein is CASSFPQGSGSYEQYF. The CDR3 coding sequence is TGTGCCAGCAGCTTCCCACAGGGTAGTGGGTCCTACGAGCAGTACTTC. The gene calls are TRBV11-2 and TRBJ2-7; perhaps TRBD1 as D (6 bases). The V gene lost 3 bases and the J gene lost 1 base, with 16 bases spanning the gap. The CDR3 totals 16 residues. Germline lookup yields CDR1 SGHAT and CDR2 FQNNGV.

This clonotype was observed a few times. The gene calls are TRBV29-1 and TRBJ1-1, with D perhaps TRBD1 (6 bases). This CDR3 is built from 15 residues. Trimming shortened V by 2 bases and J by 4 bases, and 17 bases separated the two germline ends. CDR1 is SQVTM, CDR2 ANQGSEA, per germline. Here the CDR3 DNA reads TGCAGCGTTGAAAGATCAGGGGCGGTGGGCACTGAAGCTTTCTTT. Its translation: CSVERSGAVGTEAFF. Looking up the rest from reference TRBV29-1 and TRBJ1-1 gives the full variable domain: SAVISQKPSRDICQRGTSLTIQCQVDSQVTMMFWYRQQPGQSLTLIATANQGSEATYESGFVIDKFPISRPNLTFSTLTVSNMSPEDSSIYLCSVERSGAVGTEAFFGQGTRLTVV.

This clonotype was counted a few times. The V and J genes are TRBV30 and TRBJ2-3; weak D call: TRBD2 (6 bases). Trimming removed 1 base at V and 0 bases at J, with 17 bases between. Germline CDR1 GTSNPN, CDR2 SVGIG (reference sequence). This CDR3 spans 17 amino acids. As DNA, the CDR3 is TGTGCCTGGAGTGGGGGATCAGGGACTCCTAGCACAGATACGCAGTATTTT. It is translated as CAWSGGSGTPSTDTQYF. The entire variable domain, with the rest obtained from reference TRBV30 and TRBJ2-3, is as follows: SQTIHQWPATLVQPVGSPLSLECTVEGTSNPNLYWYRQAAGRGLQLLFYSVGIGQISSEVPQNLSASRPQDRQFILSSKKLLLSDSGFYLCAWSGGSGTPSTDTQYFGPGTRLTVL.

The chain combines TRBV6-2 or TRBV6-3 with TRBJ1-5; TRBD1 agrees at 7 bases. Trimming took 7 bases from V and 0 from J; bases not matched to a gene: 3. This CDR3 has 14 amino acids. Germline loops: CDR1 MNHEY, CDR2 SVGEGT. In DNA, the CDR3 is TGTGCCAGCACGGGGACAGATAGCAATCAGCCCCAGCATTTT. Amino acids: CASTGTDSNQPQHF.

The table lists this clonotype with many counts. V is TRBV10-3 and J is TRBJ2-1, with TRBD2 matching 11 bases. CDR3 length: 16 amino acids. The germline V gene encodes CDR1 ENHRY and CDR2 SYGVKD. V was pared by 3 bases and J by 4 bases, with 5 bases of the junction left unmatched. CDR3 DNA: TGTGCCATCAGTGAAGCCGGGACTAGCGGTTACAATGAGCAGTTCTTC. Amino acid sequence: CAISEAGTSGYNEQFF.

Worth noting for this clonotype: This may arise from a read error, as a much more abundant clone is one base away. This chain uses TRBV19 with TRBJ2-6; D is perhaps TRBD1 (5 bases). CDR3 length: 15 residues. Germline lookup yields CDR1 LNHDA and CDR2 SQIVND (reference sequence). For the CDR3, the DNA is TGTGCCAGTAGTATGCAGAGCTCTGGGGCCAGCGTCCTGACTTTC. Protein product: CASSMQSSGASVLTF.

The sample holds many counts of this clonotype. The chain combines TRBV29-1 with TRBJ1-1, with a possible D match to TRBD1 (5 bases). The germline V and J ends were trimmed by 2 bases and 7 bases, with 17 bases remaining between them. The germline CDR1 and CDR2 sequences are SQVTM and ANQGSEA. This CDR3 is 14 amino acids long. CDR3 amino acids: CSVELGGGLGEAFF. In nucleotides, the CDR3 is TGCAGCGTTGAACTGGGGGGGGGGTTAGGTGAAGCTTTCTTT.

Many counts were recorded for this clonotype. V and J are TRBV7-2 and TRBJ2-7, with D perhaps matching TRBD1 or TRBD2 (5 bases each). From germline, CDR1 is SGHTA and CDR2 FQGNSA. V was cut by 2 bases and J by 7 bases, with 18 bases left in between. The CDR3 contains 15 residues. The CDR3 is CASSLTGAASKEQYF. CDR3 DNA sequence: TGTGCCAGCAGCTTAACCGGGGCCGCGTCTAAAGAGCAGTACTTC.

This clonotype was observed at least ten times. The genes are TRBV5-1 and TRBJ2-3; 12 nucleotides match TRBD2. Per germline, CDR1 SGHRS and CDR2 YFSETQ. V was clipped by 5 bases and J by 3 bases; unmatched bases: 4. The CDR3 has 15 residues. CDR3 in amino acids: CASRELAGGTDTQYF. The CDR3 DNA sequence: TGCGCCAGCAGAGAACTAGCGGGGGGAACAGATACGCAGTATTTT.

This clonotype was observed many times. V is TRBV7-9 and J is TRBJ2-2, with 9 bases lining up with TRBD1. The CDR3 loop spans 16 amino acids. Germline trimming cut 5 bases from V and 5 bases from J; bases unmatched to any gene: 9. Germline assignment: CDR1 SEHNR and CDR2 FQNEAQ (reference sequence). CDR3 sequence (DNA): TGTGCCAGCAGCCAACAGGGGGCGCTGGGGACCGGGGAGCTGTTTTTT. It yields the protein CASSQQGALGTGELFF.

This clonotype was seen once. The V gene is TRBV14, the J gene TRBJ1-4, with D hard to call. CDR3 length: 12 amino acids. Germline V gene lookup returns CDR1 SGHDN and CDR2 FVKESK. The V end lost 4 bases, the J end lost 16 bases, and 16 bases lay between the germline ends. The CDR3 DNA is TGTGCCAGCAGCCCGTATGGCCGTCCCGCGTTTTTT. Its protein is CASSPYGRPAFF.

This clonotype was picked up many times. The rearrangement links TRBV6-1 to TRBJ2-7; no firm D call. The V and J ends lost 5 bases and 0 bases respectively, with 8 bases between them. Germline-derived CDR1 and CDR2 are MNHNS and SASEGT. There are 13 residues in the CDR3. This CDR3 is CASSYPASYEQYF. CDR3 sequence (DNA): TGTGCCAGCAGTTATCCCGCCTCCTACGAGCAGTACTTC.

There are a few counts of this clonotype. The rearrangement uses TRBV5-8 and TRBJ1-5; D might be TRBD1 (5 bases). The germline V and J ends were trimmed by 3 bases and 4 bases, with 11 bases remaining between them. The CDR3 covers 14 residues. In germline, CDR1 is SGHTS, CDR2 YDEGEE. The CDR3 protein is CASSSGAMNQPQHF. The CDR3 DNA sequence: TGTGCCAGCAGCTCCGGGGCAATGAATCAGCCCCAGCATTTT.

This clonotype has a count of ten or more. CDR3 region: CAREQGAAGYGYTF. The CDR3 DNA is TGTGCCAGAGAACAGGGGGCGGCTGGCTATGGCTACACCTTC. V is TRBV2 and J is TRBJ1-2; 9 nucleotides line up with TRBD1. The V gene's germline CDR1 is SNHLY and CDR2 FYNNEI. V shed 9 bases, J shed 4 bases, and the junction held 9 bases outside the gene matches. The CDR3 length is 14 residues. Full variable domain (missing parts from reference TRBV2 and TRBJ1-2): EPEVTQTPSHQVTQMGQEVILRCVPISNHLYFYWYRQILGQKVEFLVSFYNNEISEKSEIFDDQFSVERPDGSNFTLKIRSTKLEDSAMYFCAREQGAAGYGYTFGSGTRLTVV.

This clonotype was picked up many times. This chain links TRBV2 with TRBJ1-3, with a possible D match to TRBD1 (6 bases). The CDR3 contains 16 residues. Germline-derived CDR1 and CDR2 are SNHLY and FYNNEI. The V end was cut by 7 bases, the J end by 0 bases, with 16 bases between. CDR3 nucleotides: TGTGCCAGCATCGGCCTACCGGACAGCTCTGGAAACACCATATATTTT. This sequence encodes CASIGLPDSSGNTIYF.

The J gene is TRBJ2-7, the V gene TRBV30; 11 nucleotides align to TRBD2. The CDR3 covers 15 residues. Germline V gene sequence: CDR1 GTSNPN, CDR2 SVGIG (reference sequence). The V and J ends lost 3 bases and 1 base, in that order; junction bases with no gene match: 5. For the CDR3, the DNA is TGTGCCTGGAGCGACTTAGCGGGAGGGTCCTACGAGCAGTACTTC. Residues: CAWSDLAGGSYEQYF. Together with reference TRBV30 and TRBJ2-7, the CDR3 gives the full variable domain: SQTIHQWPATLVQPVGSPLSLECTVEGTSNPNLYWYRQAAGRGLQLLFYSVGIGQISSEVPQNLSASRPQDRQFILSSKKLLLSDSGFYLCAWSDLAGGSYEQYFGPGTRLTVT.

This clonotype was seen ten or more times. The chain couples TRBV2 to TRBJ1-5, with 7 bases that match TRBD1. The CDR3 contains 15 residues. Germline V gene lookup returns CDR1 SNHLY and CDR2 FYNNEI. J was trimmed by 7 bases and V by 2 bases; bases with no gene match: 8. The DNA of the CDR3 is TGTGCCAGCAGTGAACAGGGGGTAGCGGGCCAGCCCCAGCATTTT. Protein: CASSEQGVAGQPQHF.

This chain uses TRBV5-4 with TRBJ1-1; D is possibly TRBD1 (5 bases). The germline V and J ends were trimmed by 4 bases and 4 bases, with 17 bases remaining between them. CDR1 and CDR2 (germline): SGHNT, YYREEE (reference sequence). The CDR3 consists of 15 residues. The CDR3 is CASSSGTPSFTEAFF. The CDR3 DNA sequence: TGTGCCAGCAGCAGTGGGACCCCTTCGTTCACTGAAGCTTTCTTT.

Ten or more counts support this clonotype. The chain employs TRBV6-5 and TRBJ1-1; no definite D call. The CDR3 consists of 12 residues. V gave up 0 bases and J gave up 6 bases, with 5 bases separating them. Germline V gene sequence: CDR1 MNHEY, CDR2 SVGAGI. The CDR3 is CASSYSAAEAFF. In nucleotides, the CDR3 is TGTGCCAGCAGTTACTCTGCAGCTGAAGCTTTCTTT.

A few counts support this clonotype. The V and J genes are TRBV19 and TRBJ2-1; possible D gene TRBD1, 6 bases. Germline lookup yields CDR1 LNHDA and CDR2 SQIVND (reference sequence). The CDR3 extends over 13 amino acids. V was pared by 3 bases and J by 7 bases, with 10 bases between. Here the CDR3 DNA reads TGTGCCAGTAGTATCGGACAGAAAAATGAGCAGTTCTTC. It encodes CASSIGQKNEQFF. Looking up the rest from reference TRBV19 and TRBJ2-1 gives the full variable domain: DGGITQSPKYLFRKEGQNVTLSCEQNLNHDAMYWYRQDPGQGLRLIYYSQIVNDFQKGDIAEGYSVSREKKESFPLTVTSAQKNPTAFYLCASSIGQKNEQFFGPGTRLTVL.